This TCR beta chain stems from a study of blood T cells in healthy people across ages. Study-wide findings and caveats: Versus aged donors, long-lived donors had higher diversity and more naive CD4+ cells. Strong correlation existed between TCR beta diversity and naive T cell percentage. Changes in expanded clonotypes were possibly confounded, as the CMV status of donors was unknown.

Alongside a J-beta primer mix, a sample-barcoded 5' primer served in a second PCR lasting about 6 to 11 cycles. Every single cDNA molecule received a tag from a template-switch adaptor with 12 random nucleotides. TCRdb fed the 5' RACE reads into MiXCR, producing one record per CDR3 protein. The sample has about 680,000 distinct CDR3 sequences; 49% are singletons. This clonotype was observed a few times. Its specificity is unknown. Germline CDR1 DFQATT, CDR2 SNEGSKA (reference sequence). CDR3 size: 12 residues. The sequenced material came from blood. The receptor was isolated from a woman aged 60-75 years in good health. The chain has TRBV20-1 and TRBJ2-2; the match to TRBD1 covers 10 bases. CDR3 sequence: CSGTGETGELFF. The CDR3 DNA is TGCAGCGGGACAGGGGAGACCGGGGAGCTGTTTTTT.